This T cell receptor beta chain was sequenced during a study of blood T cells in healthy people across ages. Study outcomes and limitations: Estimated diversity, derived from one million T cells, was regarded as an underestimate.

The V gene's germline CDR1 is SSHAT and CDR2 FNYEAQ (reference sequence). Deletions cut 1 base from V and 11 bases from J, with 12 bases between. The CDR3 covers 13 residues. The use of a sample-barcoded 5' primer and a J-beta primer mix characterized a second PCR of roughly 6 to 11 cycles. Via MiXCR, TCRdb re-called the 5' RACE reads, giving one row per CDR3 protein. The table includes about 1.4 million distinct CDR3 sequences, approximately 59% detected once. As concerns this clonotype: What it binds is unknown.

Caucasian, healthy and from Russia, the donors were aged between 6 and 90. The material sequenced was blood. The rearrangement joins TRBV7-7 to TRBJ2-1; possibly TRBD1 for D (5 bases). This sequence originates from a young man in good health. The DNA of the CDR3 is TGTGCCAGCAGCTTAGATCAGGGCCAAAAGCAGTTCTTC. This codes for CASSLDQGQKQFF.